The 26 T cell receptor beta chains presented below share a single source sample, sequenced in a study of T cells in Graves' hyperthyroidism and ophthalmopathy. The CDR3 regions of TCR beta were amplified from RNA transcripts. First-round RT-PCR of the TCR CDR3 relied on the HTBI primer set. TCRdb redid the calling of the multiplex PCR reads with MiXCR, one entry per CDR3 protein. The sample includes about 350,000 distinct CDR3 sequences, around 13% of them seen just once. The sequenced material came from blood. The receptors come from a woman aged 25 to 39 with Graves' hyperthyroidism.

The chain combines TRBV19 with TRBJ2-1, with D possibly being TRBD1 or TRBD2 (5 bases each). This CDR3 is built from 16 residues. From germline, CDR1 is LNHDA and CDR2 SQIVND (reference sequence). Trimming removed 1 base at V and 8 bases at J, with 18 bases between. CDR3 DNA: TGTGCCAGTAGTATAGTGGGACGGGCGGAGCGCGATGAGCAGTTCTTC. It translates to CASSIVGRAERDEQFF.

On this clonotype: Without the conserved terminal phenylalanine or tryptophan, this CDR3 likely stems from a read error. The chain joins TRBV14 to TRBJ2-7; D assignment may be TRBD1 or TRBD2 (5 bases each). Deletions cut 4 bases from V and 4 bases from J, with 14 bases between. CDR3 size: 14 residues. Germline lookup yields CDR1 SGHDN and CDR2 FVKESK. This chain's CDR3 is CASSPGRHPYEQYL. As DNA, the CDR3 is TGTGCCAGCAGCCCGGGACGACACCCTTACGAGCAGTACCTC.

This clonotype has just a few counts. V usage is TRBV28 and J usage is TRBJ1-5, with a tentative D call TRBD1 (6 bases). Germline V lookup: CDR1 MDHEN, CDR2 SYDVKM. The CDR3 contains 16 residues. V gave up 5 bases and J gave up 3 bases, with 17 bases separating them. Here the CDR3 reads CASSQYPGVDNQPQHF. CDR3 nucleotide sequence: TGTGCCAGCAGTCAATATCCAGGGGTTGACAATCAGCCCCAGCATTTT. Complete variable domain (other parts from reference TRBV28 and TRBJ1-5): DVKVTQSSRYLVKRTGEKVFLECVQDMDHENMFWYRQDPGLGLRLIYFSYDVKMKEKGDIPEGYSVSREKKERFSLILESASTNQTSMYLCASSQYPGVDNQPQHFGDGTRLSIL.

There are many counts of this clonotype. The V gene is TRBV28, the J gene TRBJ1-2; TRBD1 agrees at 8 bases. J was trimmed by 2 bases and V by 6 bases; bases with no gene match: 5. Germline V gives CDR1 MDHEN, CDR2 SYDVKM. The CDR3 consists of 14 residues. The CDR3 here is CASSYGTGNYGYTF. The CDR3 DNA follows: TGTGCCAGCAGCTACGGGACAGGCAACTATGGCTACACCTTC.

The table lists this clonotype with a few counts. This chain links TRBV19 with TRBJ2-7, with D hard to call. The V gene's germline CDR1 is LNHDA and CDR2 SQIVND (reference sequence). This CDR3 region has 14 residues. V dropped 5 bases and J dropped 0 bases, with 11 bases sitting between them. CDR3 DNA: TGTGCCAGTAGTTACCGCGAAAGCTCCTACGAGCAGTACTTC. The encoded protein is CASSYRESSYEQYF.

This clonotype has ten or more counts. The chain carries TRBV20-1 and TRBJ1-1; perhaps TRBD1 as D (5 bases). CDR3 size: 14 residues. The germline gives CDR1 DFQATT, CDR2 SNEGSKA (reference sequence). The ends were cut back, 6 bases at V and 1 base at J, with 15 bases in the middle. The CDR3: CSAGPWGGNTEAFF. CDR3 DNA: TGCAGTGCCGGTCCCTGGGGGGGGAACACTGAAGCTTTCTTT.

There are many counts of this clonotype. V usage is TRBV12-3 or TRBV12-4 and J usage is TRBJ2-7; D remains ambiguous. The CDR3 length is 15 residues. The ends were cut back, 2 bases at V and 2 bases at J, with 13 bases in the middle. CDR3 amino acids: CASSLMSPRPYEQYF. The CDR3 DNA is TGTGCCAGCAGTTTAATGTCCCCTCGGCCCTACGAGCAGTACTTC.

This clonotype was observed many times. V and J are TRBV28 and TRBJ2-5, with D tentatively TRBD2 (6 bases). V lost 6 bases, J lost 4 bases, and 15 bases lay in between. This CDR3 has 14 residues. Germline-derived CDR1 and CDR2 are MDHEN and SYDVKM. In DNA form, the CDR3 reads TGTGCCAGCAGCCTCGGAGGGAGACGAGAGACCCAGTACTTC. Residues: CASSLGGRRETQYF.

This clonotype came up many times. The rearrangement links TRBV7-2 to TRBJ2-7; 7 nucleotides line up with TRBD1. The CDR3 is 15 residues long. Germline V CDR1 and CDR2: SGHTA, FQGNSA. V dropped 6 bases and J dropped 0; count of bases not matched to a gene: 8. CDR3 sequence (DNA): TGTGCCAGCAGTTCTACGGGACAGAGCTCCTACGAGCAGTACTTC. It translates to CASSSTGQSSYEQYF.

This clonotype was seen only a few times. The chain is built from TRBV5-1 and TRBJ2-1, with TRBD2 identical over 11 bases. Germline CDR1 SGHRS, CDR2 YFSETQ. J was trimmed by 6 bases and V by 4 bases; bases with no gene match: 6. This CDR3 is 15 amino acids long. As DNA, the CDR3 is TGCGCCAGCAGCAGTGCGGGGACTAGCGGCAATGAGCAGTTCTTC. Its protein product is CASSSAGTSGNEQFF.

This clonotype was recorded at least ten times. This chain uses TRBV11-2 with TRBJ2-2, with 12 bases aligning to TRBD2. From germline, CDR1 is SGHAT and CDR2 FQNNGV. The J segment lost 7 bases and the V segment lost 5 bases, leaving 8 bases of the junction unmatched. The CDR3 has 16 residues. The CDR3 DNA reads TGTGCCAGCAGCGCGACTAGCGGGAGCCGCGTCGGGGAGCTGTTTTTT. Translating gives CASSATSGSRVGELFF.

A few counts support this clonotype. The gene calls are TRBV28 and TRBJ2-7; 7 bases are shared with TRBD2. CDR3 length equals 14 residues. J gave up 3 bases and V 7 bases, and 9 bases lay outside the gene matches. Germline CDR1 is MDHEN and CDR2 is SYDVKM. The CDR3 DNA follows: TGTGCCAGCATCTCCGGTCTAGCGGACTACGAGCAGTACTTC. It is translated as CASISGLADYEQYF.

The chain has TRBV11-2 and TRBJ2-5, with D perhaps assigned TRBD1 or TRBD2 (5 bases each). Germline V gene lookup returns CDR1 SGHAT and CDR2 FQNNGV. V dropped 0 bases and J dropped 5 bases, with 19 bases sitting between them. The CDR3 is 17 residues long. CDR3 coding DNA: TGTGCCAGCAGCTTAGAATTTACGGGTTGGGACCGGGAGACCCAGTACTTC. Protein product: CASSLEFTGWDRETQYF.

This clonotype was seen ten or more times. V gene TRBV29-1 combines with J gene TRBJ2-3; 8 bases align to TRBD2. The V gene end was trimmed by 5 bases and the J gene end by 6 bases; junction bases not matched to a gene: 7. CDR3 length: 13 amino acids. Germline V gene lookup returns CDR1 SQVTM and CDR2 ANQGSEA. The CDR3 DNA sequence: TGCAGCGTTATAACTAGCGGACCCGATACGCAGTATTTT. It codes for CSVITSGPDTQYF.

This clonotype was counted only a few times. The CDR3 reads CATRPDRADTQYF. For the CDR3, the DNA is TGTGCCACCAGGCCCGACAGGGCCGATACGCAGTATTTT. V usage is TRBV19 and J usage is TRBJ2-3; 7 bases are shared with TRBD1. Losses at the gene ends were 10 bases for V and 6 bases for J; bases not matched to a gene: 10. This CDR3 is built from 13 residues. CDR1 is LNHDA and CDR2 is SQIVND in the germline V gene (reference sequence).

This clonotype was counted between two and nine times. This chain uses TRBV10-2 with TRBJ1-4; D gene unclear. The CDR3 runs 16 residues. Trimming pared 0 bases from V and 8 bases from J, leaving 16 bases between. CDR1 is WSHSY, CDR2 SAAADI, per germline. CDR3 amino acids: CASSESRVPREEKLFF. As DNA, the CDR3 is TGCGCCAGCAGTGAGTCCCGGGTGCCGAGGGAGGAAAAACTGTTTTTT.

This clonotype was found many times. The rearrangement links TRBV7-8 to TRBJ2-1; TRBD1 aligns across 9 bases. V lost 5 bases to trimming and J lost 1 base; unmatched junction nucleotides: 6. The CDR3 has 16 residues. Germline CDR1 is SGHVS and CDR2 is FQNEAQ. Here the CDR3 reads CASSLQTGGSYNEQFF. The CDR3 nucleotides are TGTGCCAGCAGCCTACAGACAGGGGGGTCCTACAATGAGCAGTTCTTC.

CDR3 sequence reads: CSARDEGPLHYEQYF. The CDR3 DNA is TGCAGTGCTAGAGACGAGGGCCCCCTCCACTACGAGCAGTACTTC. V and J are TRBV20-1 and TRBJ2-7; D possibly corresponds to TRBD2 (5 bases). From germline, CDR1 is DFQATT and CDR2 SNEGSKA (reference sequence). This CDR3 has 15 amino acids. V lost 0 bases to trimming and J lost 3 bases, with 15 bases between them.

The J gene is TRBJ2-6, the V gene TRBV5-1; D uncertain. Germline CDR1 is SGHRS and CDR2 is YFSETQ. This CDR3 region has 13 residues. V dropped 4 bases and J dropped 10 bases, with 12 bases sitting between them. CDR3 sequence (DNA): TGCGCCAGCAGCCCGGTGGGTTCGAACGTCCTGACTTTC. It codes for CASSPVGSNVLTF.

This clonotype was seen a handful of times. This chain connects TRBV19 to TRBJ1-2; D not certain. V was clipped by 6 bases and J by 3 bases, with 17 bases between them. Germline loops: CDR1 LNHDA, CDR2 SQIVND (reference sequence). The CDR3 runs to 15 residues. The CDR3 DNA follows: TGTGCCAGTAGGACAACCTCCGGTATGGACTATGGCTACACCTTC. It codes for CASRTTSGMDYGYTF. The entire variable domain, with the rest obtained from reference TRBV19 and TRBJ1-2, is as follows: DGGITQSPKYLFRKEGQNVTLSCEQNLNHDAMYWYRQDPGQGLRLIYYSQIVNDFQKGDIAEGYSVSREKKESFPLTVTSAQKNPTAFYLCASRTTSGMDYGYTFGSGTRLTVV.

This clonotype was counted ten times or more. The chain is built from TRBV28 and TRBJ1-2; possibly TRBD1 for D (6 bases). The CDR3 sequence is 15 residues long. Trimming removed 2 bases from V and 3 bases from J, with 13 bases in between. Germline lookup yields CDR1 MDHEN and CDR2 SYDVKM. As DNA, the CDR3 is TGTGCCAGCAGTTTAGGCACAGGGTCCGACTATGGCTACACCTTC. Encoded protein: CASSLGTGSDYGYTF.

This clonotype occurred a few times. The chain combines TRBV5-1 with TRBJ1-4; 8 bases map to TRBD1. Trimming took 0 bases from V and 8 from J; bases not matched to a gene: 9. This CDR3 comprises 16 residues. Looked up from germline, CDR1 is SGHRS and CDR2 is YFSETQ. CDR3 in amino acids: CASSLGGTGRPEKLFF. CDR3 DNA sequence: TGCGCCAGCAGCTTGGGCGGGACAGGCCGACCAGAAAAACTGTTTTTT.

This clonotype was seen many times. This chain uses TRBV2 with TRBJ1-1; no clear D. Per germline, CDR1 SNHLY and CDR2 FYNNEI. The CDR3 has 12 amino acids. V dropped 8 bases and J dropped 0 bases, with 7 bases sitting between them. This chain's CDR3 is CASLLLNTEAFF. CDR3 DNA sequence: TGTGCCAGCCTACTCTTGAACACTGAAGCTTTCTTT. Filled out from reference TRBV2 and TRBJ1-1, the complete variable domain reads EPEVTQTPSHQVTQMGQEVILRCVPISNHLYFYWYRQILGQKVEFLVSFYNNEISEKSEIFDDQFSVERPDGSNFTLKIRSTKLEDSAMYFCASLLLNTEAFFGQGTRLTVV.

This clonotype has just a few counts. The chain is built from TRBV7-6 and TRBJ2-3; 7 positions agree with TRBD2. Germline lookup yields CDR1 SGHVS and CDR2 FNYEAQ. There are 15 residues in the CDR3. J lost 0 bases, V lost 6 bases, and 6 bases had no gene match. The DNA of the CDR3 is TGTGCCAGCAGTCCGAGCGGGACTAGCACAGATACGCAGTATTTT. Protein product: CASSPSGTSTDTQYF.

The sample holds many counts of this clonotype. V and J are TRBV7-2 and TRBJ1-1; possibly TRBD1 for D (5 bases). The CDR3 totals 13 residues. Deletions cut 8 bases from V and 3 bases from J, with 13 bases between. CDR1 and CDR2 from the germline V gene are SGHTA and FQGNSA. CDR3 sequence: CASVAGSYTEAFF. The CDR3 DNA sequence: TGTGCCAGCGTCGCAGGGTCTTACACTGAAGCTTTCTTT.

This clonotype showed up just a few times. The chain recombines TRBV5-1 with TRBJ1-2; 8 positions match TRBD1. V was clipped by 4 bases and J by 4 bases; unmatched bases: 12. The CDR3 loop spans 16 amino acids. Germline values: CDR1 SGHRS, CDR2 YFSETQ. CDR3 nucleotides: TGCGCCAGCAGCATTCTGACAGGGGCGTCGACCTATGGCTACACCTTC. Amino acids: CASSILTGASTYGYTF. Full variable domain (missing parts from reference TRBV5-1 and TRBJ1-2): KAGVTQTPRYLIKTRGQQVTLSCSPISGHRSVSWYQQTPGQGLQFLFEYFSETQRNKGNFPGRFSGRQFSNSRSEMNVSTLELGDSALYLCASSILTGASTYGYTFGSGTRLTVV.